This T cell receptor beta chain was recorded in a study of T cell changes during pregnancy in multiple sclerosis. TCRdb keeps only in-frame clones here, not all; method: immunoSEQ multiplex PCR. The sample carries some 60,000 clones, almost 95% recorded once. The trim removed 2 bases at V and 3 bases at J, leaving 7 bases unmatched. This CDR3 spans 16 amino acids. Germline V gene sequence: CDR1 SNHLY, CDR2 FYNNEI. The receptor's source is a female donor with multiple sclerosis, enrolled in a pregnancy study. The source material was peripheral blood, sampled in the first trimester of pregnancy. The V and J genes are TRBV2 and TRBJ2-4, with 7 bases lining up with TRBD1. CDR3 residues: CASSELRTGNKNIQYF. CDR3 nucleotides: TGTGCCAGCAGTGAACTGAGGACAGGTAACAAAAACATTCAGTACTTC.